This entry describes one T cell receptor (beta chain). Which antigen it targets is not known. Per-base qualities were not stored, and no clone one base away is much larger. The data belong to a study of blood T cells in healthy people across ages (dated by TCRdb to the mid-2010s). About the full investigation: In model experiments, template switching captured roughly one uniquely barcoded TCR beta cDNA molecule for every two T cells. Age-related changes in TCR beta repertoire diversity were measured in the study by deep sequencing normalized with unique cDNA molecular identifiers. The donors were split into four age groups: young (average approximately 16 years), middle-aged (roughly 40), aged (around 67) and long-lived (approximately 80). To avoid experimental bias, donors of different ages were spread randomly across the sequencing lanes. For two donors (one aged 18 to 30 and one aged 80 or older), the study analyzed two additional independent replicas of 1 million unique cDNA reads from the same blood draw.

Trimming removed 2 bases from V and 7 bases from J; the gene matches leave 8 bases unexplained. The CDR3 numbers 15 residues from cysteine through phenylalanine. Just the 45-base CDR3 DNA is kept, in frame starting at base 1. Via the germline V gene, CDR1 is KGHSH and CDR2 LQKENI. Receptor libraries were prepared by 5' RACE. TCRdb lists the instrument as Illumina HiSeq 2500. A second PCR of roughly 6 to 11 cycles was run with a J-beta primer mix and a sample-barcoded 5' primer. A unique molecular identifier was introduced onto each TCR beta cDNA molecule by a template-switch 5' adaptor carrying 12 random nucleotides. Each sample yielded at least 2.5 million CDR3-containing paired-end reads. First-strand cDNA synthesis was performed from all RNA using the Mint cDNA synthesis kit, with priming by a TRBC-specific oligonucleotide. After uracil-DNA glycosylase treatment, a first 18-cycle PCR used universal primers M1SS and BC2_uni_R on all cDNA. The authors' pipeline ran thus. Normalization of each sample was performed by random selection of 1 million high-quality reads, each carrying a distinct molecular identifier. Reads with shared molecular identifiers were discarded instead of being binned into consensus sequences. MiTCR, set to a Q25 quality threshold and the strictest error-elimination algorithm, was used for CDR3 identification, clonotype clustering and error correction. A nonparametric unseen species model with Euler transformation was used to estimate a lower bound on total TCR beta diversity. The public sequencing data were trimmed at Q25 with fastp and processed into clonotypes with MiXCR by TCRdb, which kept only in-frame beta chains. Rows are combined by CDR3 protein, so each entry shows the most common genes and DNA. These V and J calls derive from TCRdb rather than the authors' analysis. Within this sample are fewer than 1,000,000 distinct CDR3 sequences, with about 45% of them counted one time only. Less than 20% of the sample goes to the ten largest clones.

The approximately 39 donors, aged about 6 to 100 years, were systemically healthy Caucasian individuals from Russia. Each donor gave ten milliliters of peripheral blood, collected into EDTA-treated Vacutainer tubes. Ficoll-Paque density-gradient centrifugation was used to isolate PBMCs, with at least 7 million per sample. Total RNA was extracted from PBMCs with Trizol reagent, with at least 5.5 micrograms obtained per sample. Naive CD45RAhigh/CD27high T cell percentages were measured by flow cytometry on a PBMC aliquot from every donor. Study-level results and caveats: Estimates of total diversity from one million sequenced T cells were regarded as lower bounds and underestimates. Conclusive comparison of naive and antigen-experienced compartments was prevented by the profiling of bulk unsorted PBMCs. There was a strong correlation between observed TCR beta diversity and the percentage of naive T cells measured by flow cytometry. Observed TCR beta diversity per million T cells fell roughly linearly with age, and a significant reduction was already apparent by age around 39. Compared with the aged group, the long-lived group had more naive CD4+ T cells, fewer expanded clones and increased TCR diversity, suggesting age selection. Because the CMV infection status of the donors was unknown, age-related changes in expanded clonotypes may potentially have been confounded.

The chain joins TRBV18 to TRBJ1-2; 9 bases in the junction line up with TRBD1. The TCR originated in an elderly man in good health. Sample: blood. For the CDR3, the sequence is CASSPNFGQGFGYTF. Read as DNA, the sequence is TGTGCCAGCTCACCAAACTTTGGACAGGGGTTTGGCTACACCTTC.